These 2 T cell receptor beta chains share one sample of origin, sequenced in a study of post-analysis software for immune sequencing data. No antigens are known for them. The study's findings and limits: Relative to controls, patients had 4 or 5 TRBV segments at higher frequency, with TRBV5-6, TRBV5-1 and TRBV20-1 among these.

Prepared TCR beta cDNA libraries contained unique molecular identifiers. TCRdb ran MiXCR on the PCR reads and lists one entry per CDR3 protein. This sample has 170,000 or so distinct CDR3 sequences, with over 25% found just once. Input material: blood. The receptor source for this set is a girl between 5 and 17 years old with multiple sclerosis.

The chain joins TRBV20-1 to TRBJ2-3; D is perhaps TRBD1 or TRBD2 (5 bases each). CDR1 DFQATT and CDR2 SNEGSKA come from the germline V gene (reference sequence). V shed 0 bases and J shed 1 base, with 11 bases lying between them. The CDR3 has 15 residues. The CDR3 loop reads CSARDRGGGTDTQYF. The DNA for the CDR3 is TGCAGTGCTAGAGATCGTGGGGGAGGCACAGATACGCAGTATTTT.

This clonotype was counted at least ten times. The genes are TRBV6-5 and TRBJ2-3; 10 bases agree with TRBD2. CDR1 is MNHEY and CDR2 is SVGAGI in the germline V gene. The CDR3 is made up of 17 amino acids. V lost 0 bases and J lost 2; bases outside the gene matches: 5. Here the CDR3 DNA reads TGTGCCAGCAGTTACTCGAGTAGCGGGAGGCCCACAGATACGCAGTATTTT. Translating it yields CASSYSSSGRPTDTQYF.